A single sample is the source of the 28 T cell receptor beta chains below, sequenced in a study of blood T cell repertoires in COVID-19. Generated by immunoSEQ multiplex PCR, the TCRdb table keeps only in-frame clones and is missing some. The sample shows about 200,000 clones, 84% of them seen only once. The material sequenced was peripheral blood. Receptors originate from a human donor in a cohort sampled during active COVID-19.

The V call is TRBV20-1, the J call TRBJ1-4, with D unresolved. The CDR3 runs to 13 residues. The germline V and J ends were trimmed by 3 bases and 8 bases, with 13 bases remaining between them. Germline CDR1 and CDR2: DFQATT and SNEGSKA (reference sequence). The CDR3 loop reads CSASPDPGEKLFF. The DNA for the CDR3 is TGCAGTGCTAGTCCCGACCCGGGGGAAAAACTGTTTTTT.

The chain combines TRBV4-1 with TRBJ1-5, with D tentatively TRBD1 (5 bases). Between the trimmed V and J ends, which lost 0 bases and 2 bases, there was a span of 11 bases. Germline V gene data show CDR1 as MGHRA and CDR2 as YSYEKL. This CDR3 region has 16 residues. CDR3: CASSQDGGIGNQPQHF. The CDR3, as DNA: TGCGCCAGCAGCCAAGACGGGGGGATAGGCAATCAGCCCCAGCATTTT.

The rearrangement links TRBV6-5 to TRBJ1-5; D might be TRBD1 (6 bases). Germline V CDR1 and CDR2: MNHEY, SVGAGI. The CDR3 is made up of 13 amino acids. Trimming stripped 4 bases from V and 8 bases from J, with 12 bases between. The CDR3 region is CASSSDRREPQHF. The DNA for the CDR3 is TGTGCCAGCAGTTCGGACAGAAGGGAGCCCCAGCATTTT.

The chain uses TRBV6-6 and TRBJ2-7, with D maybe TRBD1 (7 bases). CDR3 length: 13 amino acids. Germline lookup yields CDR1 MNHNY and CDR2 SVGAGI (reference sequence). V dropped 5 bases and J dropped 7 bases, with 15 bases sitting between them. The CDR3 DNA is TGTGCCAGCAGTAGCAGGGGGGTAGGAGAGCAGTACTTC. Protein product: CASSSRGVGEQYF.

The rearrangement uses TRBV2 and TRBJ2-7; 7 nucleotides line up with TRBD1. The V gene's germline CDR1 is SNHLY and CDR2 FYNNEI. V shed 4 bases and J 0 bases; nucleotides not matched to a gene: 3. The CDR3 has 14 residues. CDR3 sequence (DNA): TGTGCCAGCAGTGCAGGGGGTAGCTCCTACGAGCAGTACTTC. Residues: CASSAGGSSYEQYF.

This clone was counted a single time. This sequence joins TRBV7-8 and TRBJ2-5; TRBD2 might be the D (6 bases). This CDR3 has 14 amino acids. Germline-derived CDR1 and CDR2 are SGHVS and FQNEAQ. V was pared by 5 bases and J by 5 bases, with 15 bases between. CDR3 protein: CASSPTRVQETQYF. Written as DNA, the CDR3 is TGTGCCAGCAGCCCGACTAGGGTGCAGGAGACCCAGTACTTC.

The V and J genes are TRBV5-5 and TRBJ2-6, with TRBD1 matching 8 bases. Germline loops: CDR1 SGHKS, CDR2 YYEKEE (reference sequence). This CDR3 region has 16 residues. V was clipped by 6 bases and J by 0 bases; unmatched bases: 5. CDR3 coding DNA: TGTGCCAGCACGGACAGGGCAAGCTCTGGGGCCAACGTCCTGACTTTC. It codes for CASTDRASSGANVLTF. The full variable domain, with the rest looked up from reference TRBV5-5 and TRBJ2-6, is DAGVTQSPTHLIKTRGQQVTLRCSPISGHKSVSWYQQVLGQGPQFIFQYYEKEERGRGNFPDRFSARQFPNYSSELNVNALLLGDSALYLCASTDRASSGANVLTFGAGSRLTVL.

This sequence joins TRBV10-1 and TRBJ2-7; possible D gene TRBD2, 5 bases. The CDR3 totals 16 residues. From germline, CDR1 is WNHNN and CDR2 SYGVQD (reference sequence). V was cut by 0 bases and J by 2 bases, with 14 bases left in between. The CDR3 loop reads CASSESMDSLPYEQYF. The CDR3 bases are TGCGCCAGCAGTGAGTCGATGGACTCCCTCCCCTACGAGCAGTACTTC.

CDR3 bases: TGCGCCAGCAGCGATGGGGCAGGGTGGAATGAGCAGTTCTTC. Residues: CASSDGAGWNEQFF. The chain is built from TRBV10-1 and TRBJ2-1; TRBD1 might be the D (5 bases). This CDR3 comprises 14 residues. Trimming took 6 bases from V and 7 from J, leaving 16 bases between them. Looked up from germline, CDR1 is WNHNN and CDR2 is SYGVQD (reference sequence).

This clone was seen once. This chain connects TRBV27 to TRBJ2-3; 10 bases align to TRBD2. J gave up 3 bases and V 5 bases, and 5 bases lay outside the gene matches. In germline, CDR1 is MNHEY, CDR2 SMNVEV (reference sequence). The CDR3 totals 15 residues. The CDR3 loop is CASSTGTSVTDTQYF. The CDR3 DNA reads TGTGCCAGCAGTACCGGGACTAGCGTTACAGATACGCAGTATTTT.

The V call is TRBV6-6, the J call TRBJ2-7; perhaps TRBD1 as D (6 bases). The CDR3 spans 16 residues. V was trimmed by 7 bases and J by 6 bases, leaving 25 bases between them. The V gene's germline CDR1 is MNHNY and CDR2 SVGAGI (reference sequence). CDR3 protein: CASTLGRGTDVREQYF. The CDR3 nucleotides read TGTGCCAGCACCCTCGGAAGGGGGACGGACGTACGCGAGCAGTACTTC.

The chain joins TRBV5-6 to TRBJ2-1, with TRBD2 as a possible D gene (5 bases). CDR3 length: 15 residues. Germline assignment: CDR1 SGHDT and CDR2 YYEEEE. Trimming removed 4 bases from V and 4 bases from J, with 15 bases in between. The CDR3 loop is CASSRSPGLYNEQFF. The CDR3 coding sequence is TGTGCCAGCAGCCGTTCCCCGGGATTATACAATGAGCAGTTCTTC.

The V gene is TRBV10-2, the J gene TRBJ2-2; weak D call: TRBD1 (6 bases). The CDR3 has 15 residues. Germline lookup yields CDR1 WSHSY and CDR2 SAAADI. The V end lost 8 bases, the J end lost 3 bases, and 16 bases lay between the germline ends. CDR3 nucleotide sequence: TGCGCCAGCGATTTGGGCAGGGGATACACCGGGGAGCTGTTTTTT. Translated, it gives CASDLGRGYTGELFF.

This chain connects TRBV3-1 (or the pseudogene TRBV3-2) to TRBJ2-7; possible D gene TRBD1, 6 bases. The CDR3 is made up of 14 amino acids. Between the trimmed V and J ends, which lost 1 base and 3 bases, there was a span of 10 bases. Germline V CDR1 and CDR2: LGHDT, YNNKEL (reference sequence). The CDR3 reads CASSQGPRGYEQYF. The CDR3 coding sequence is TGTGCCAGCAGCCAAGGTCCCAGGGGCTACGAGCAGTACTTC.

This clone was observed once. The V and J genes are TRBV28 and TRBJ1-4; no definite D call. Between the trimmed V and J ends, which lost 6 bases and 5 bases, there was a span of 13 bases. The germline V gene has CDR1 MDHEN and CDR2 SYDVKM. The CDR3 extends over 14 amino acids. The CDR3 coding sequence is TGTGCCAGCAGCCTTGGCCCATTCAATGAAAAACTGTTTTTT. Encoded protein: CASSLGPFNEKLFF.

This chain uses TRBV14 with TRBJ1-2; D is possibly TRBD1 (5 bases). This CDR3 is 13 amino acids long. CDR1 is SGHDN and CDR2 is FVKESK in the germline V gene. V was pared by 1 base and J by 4 bases, with 7 bases between. The CDR3 sequence is CASSQGQSYGYTF. DNA of the CDR3: TGTGCCAGCAGCCAAGGACAGTCCTATGGCTACACCTTC.

This chain links TRBV5-6 with TRBJ1-1, with a weak D call TRBD1 (6 bases). This CDR3 spans 14 amino acids. V lost 1 base, J lost 3 bases, and 10 bases lay in between. Germline V gives CDR1 SGHDT, CDR2 YYEEEE. This chain's CDR3 is CASSLFQGYTEAFF. The CDR3 DNA reads TGTGCCAGCAGCTTGTTCCAGGGGTACACTGAAGCTTTCTTT. The whole variable domain, remainder taken from reference TRBV5-6 and TRBJ1-1, is DAGVTQSPTHLIKTRGQQVTLRCSPKSGHDTVSWYQQALGQGPQFIFQYYEEEERQRGNFPDRFSGHQFPNYSSELNVNALLLGDSALYLCASSLFQGYTEAFFGQGTRLTVV.

V usage is TRBV28 and J usage is TRBJ1-2; no reliable D call. The CDR3 runs to 11 residues. V lost 3 bases, J lost 9 bases, and 8 bases lay in between. The germline gives CDR1 MDHEN, CDR2 SYDVKM. The chain's CDR3 is CASSFRTRYTF. The CDR3 region has the DNA TGTGCCAGCAGTTTCCGGACTCGCTACACCTTC.

V usage is TRBV10-3 and J usage is TRBJ2-3, with no clear D. Germline V gives CDR1 ENHRY, CDR2 SYGVKD. Trimming removed 2 bases from V and 6 bases from J, with 3 bases in between. The CDR3 length is 11 residues. CDR3 amino acids: CAISELDTQYF. The CDR3 region has the DNA TGTGCCATCAGTGAGCTCGATACGCAGTATTTT.

The chain employs TRBV7-2 and TRBJ1-2, with 7 positions matching TRBD1. Germline CDR1 SGHTA, CDR2 FQGNSA. The CDR3 contains 14 residues. V dropped 5 bases and J dropped 2; count of bases not matched to a gene: 5. Here the CDR3 reads CASSKDRQNYGYTF. DNA for the CDR3: TGTGCCAGCAGCAAGGACAGGCAAAACTATGGCTACACCTTC.

A few counts support this clone. V and J are TRBV6-4 and TRBJ2-1, with D unresolved. The CDR3 covers 14 residues. V was clipped by 6 bases and J by 10 bases, with 19 bases between them. The germline gives CDR1 MRHNA, CDR2 SNTAGT. The CDR3 sequence: CASRGWSPVGEQFF. The CDR3 nucleotides are TGTGCCAGCAGGGGTTGGTCCCCGGTCGGGGAGCAGTTCTTC.

CDR3 loop: CASSRRGRGDYNEQFF. CDR3 sequence (DNA): TGTGCCAGCAGTCGTCGTGGGCGGGGAGACTACAATGAGCAGTTCTTC. The rearrangement uses TRBV27 and TRBJ2-1; the D gene is possibly TRBD2 (6 bases). The CDR3 sequence is 16 residues long. CDR1 is MNHEY, CDR2 SMNVEV, per germline (reference sequence). V lost 5 bases, J lost 3 bases, and 17 bases lay in between.

The V call is TRBV12-5, the J call TRBJ2-3; tentatively, D is TRBD2 (6 bases). The CDR3 loop spans 15 amino acids. The germline V gene has CDR1 LGHNT and CDR2 FRNRAP. The ends were cut back, 1 base at V and 5 bases at J, with 13 bases in the middle. CDR3 in DNA: TGTGCTAGTGGTTTGGGAAGACTAGAAAAAGATACGCAGTATTTT. Amino acid sequence: CASGLGRLEKDTQYF. The complete variable domain, with remaining parts taken from reference TRBV12-5 and TRBJ2-3, reads DARVTQTPRHKVTEMGQEVTMRCQPILGHNTVFWYRQTMMQGLELLAYFRNRAPLDDSGMPKDRFSAEMPDATLATLKIQPSEPRDSAVYFCASGLGRLEKDTQYFGPGTRLTVL.

The chain is built from TRBV27 and TRBJ1-5; no clear D. CDR3 length equals 13 residues. Germline V lookup: CDR1 MNHEY, CDR2 SMNVEV (reference sequence). The V end lost 6 bases, the J end lost 4 bases, and 10 bases lay between the germline ends. The CDR3 spells CASRLAVNQPQHF. The CDR3 DNA reads TGTGCCAGCAGGTTGGCCGTTAATCAGCCCCAGCATTTT.

This rearrangement joins TRBV28 to TRBJ2-2; the match to TRBD1 covers 9 bases. The trim removed 5 bases at V and 5 bases at J, leaving 6 bases unmatched. The germline CDR1 and CDR2 sequences are MDHEN and SYDVKM. The CDR3 has 15 amino acids. The CDR3 DNA sequence: TGTGCCAGCAGTGTCCCCGGGACAGGGACCGGGGAGCTGTTTTTT. Its translation: CASSVPGTGTGELFF.

This chain links TRBV4-1 with TRBJ2-5; TRBD1 might be the D (6 bases). The germline V gene encodes CDR1 MGHRA and CDR2 YSYEKL. The CDR3 has 14 amino acids. Trimming left V 4 bases short and J 4 bases short, with 13 bases between. The CDR3 coding sequence is TGCGCCAGCAGCCCGACTGGGGGCGTAGAGACCCAGTACTTC. This translates into CASSPTGGVETQYF.

This chain uses TRBV15 with TRBJ1-2; TRBD1 might be the D (5 bases). Germline CDR1 reads LNHNV; CDR2 reads YYDKDF (reference sequence). The ends were cut back, 2 bases at V and 4 bases at J, with 8 bases in the middle. The CDR3 length is 13 residues. The chain's CDR3 is CATSRSGIYGYTF. The CDR3 DNA is TGTGCCACCAGCAGATCAGGGATCTATGGCTACACCTTC.

The V gene is TRBV18, the J gene TRBJ2-1; TRBD1 agrees at 10 bases. After removal of 6 bases from V and 9 bases from J, the junction contained 14 bases not matched to a gene. The CDR3 has 16 residues. Germline lookup yields CDR1 KGHSH and CDR2 LQKENI. Here the CDR3 reads CASSLRGQGQFGEQFF. CDR3 coding DNA: TGTGCCAGCTCCCTTCGGGGACAGGGGCAGTTCGGTGAGCAGTTCTTC.